This passage covers 30 T cell receptor beta chains from one sample sequenced in a study of T cell changes during pregnancy in multiple sclerosis (dated by TCRdb to about 2019). The receptor library was made with the immunoSEQ multiplex PCR assay. In TCRdb, the immuneACCESS table is reduced to in-frame sequences with V and J assigned. These tables do not hold every clone; where another copy was compared, an unresolved V gene accounts for under half, and the others remain unexplained. Recorded for this sample are about 46,000 clones; more than 85% of them occurred a single time. The ten most abundant clones make up about 8.1% of the sample. The sample consisted of CD8+ T cells from peripheral blood mononuclear cells, taken after pregnancy. The receptor source for this set is a female donor with multiple sclerosis, enrolled in a pregnancy study.

This chain links TRBV2 with TRBJ2-7; D might be TRBD2 (7 bases). The CDR3 loop spans 15 amino acids. Germline CDR1 SNHLY, CDR2 FYNNEI. Between the trimmed V and J ends, which lost 2 bases and 0 bases, there was a span of 11 bases. CDR3 DNA sequence: TGTGCCAGCAGTGAATATAGGGGGGGCTCCTACGAGCAGTACTTC. This sequence encodes CASSEYRGGSYEQYF.

The chain recombines TRBV4-3 with TRBJ2-5; D may be TRBD1 (6 bases). Germline loops: CDR1 LGHNA, CDR2 YSLEER. The CDR3 runs 15 residues. Trimming took off 0 bases at V and 2 bases at J, with 10 bases between the two ends. CDR3 sequence: CASSQESDRQETQYF. The DNA for the CDR3 is TGCGCCAGCAGCCAAGAGAGTGACAGGCAAGAGACCCAGTACTTC.

The chain couples TRBV5-6 to TRBJ1-2; no reliable D call. Looked up from germline, CDR1 is SGHDT and CDR2 is YYEEEE. The CDR3 runs to 14 residues. V lost 0 bases to trimming and J lost 4 bases, with 10 bases between them. CDR3 DNA sequence: TGTGCCAGCAGCTTGGGTGGAGGATCCTATGGCTACACCTTC. Its translation: CASSLGGGSYGYTF.

V and J are TRBV19 and TRBJ2-1; 12 bases line up with TRBD2. V shed 7 bases and J 6 bases; nucleotides not matched to a gene: 10. The germline V gene has CDR1 LNHDA and CDR2 SQIVND (reference sequence). The CDR3 extends over 16 amino acids. The CDR3 nucleotides read TGTGCCAGTAACCCCCGTTCTAGCGGGAGGGCCAATGAGCAGTTCTTC. Protein product: CASNPRSSGRANEQFF.

The chain carries TRBV5-5 and TRBJ1-1, with 7 bases lining up with TRBD1. Losses at the gene ends were 3 bases for V and 4 bases for J; bases not matched to a gene: 6. This CDR3 has 14 residues. Germline V gene lookup returns CDR1 SGHKS and CDR2 YYEKEE (reference sequence). The CDR3 region has the DNA TGTGCCAGCAGCTCCAGACAGGGTCCCACTGAAGCTTTCTTT. Translating gives CASSSRQGPTEAFF.

The genes are TRBV7-6 and TRBJ1-1; 8 bases map to TRBD1. Trimming took 5 bases from V and 6 from J; bases not matched to a gene: 8. The germline V gene has CDR1 SGHVS and CDR2 FNYEAQ. CDR3 length equals 14 residues. CDR3 in DNA: TGTGCCAGCAGCCCCGGGACAGGCTGGTCTGAAGCTTTCTTT. It specifies CASSPGTGWSEAFF.

This chain links TRBV10-3 with TRBJ2-2, with TRBD2 identical over 11 bases. The germline V gene has CDR1 ENHRY and CDR2 SYGVKD. The V and J ends lost 6 bases and 2 bases, in that order; junction bases with no gene match: 5. This CDR3 region has 16 residues. The CDR3 loop reads CAIRGTSGSNTGELFF. Written as DNA, the CDR3 is TGTGCCATCAGGGGGACTAGCGGTTCAAACACCGGGGAGCTGTTTTTT.

The chain has TRBV2 and TRBJ2-2; 7 nucleotides agree with TRBD1. Germline V gene sequence: CDR1 SNHLY, CDR2 FYNNEI. V dropped 4 bases and J dropped 4; count of bases not matched to a gene: 9. The CDR3 is made up of 16 amino acids. CDR3 DNA: TGTGCCAGCAGTGGACAGGGCCGCCGAACCACCGGGGAGCTGTTTTTT. This encodes CASSGQGRRTTGELFF.

J is TRBJ1-2 and V is TRBV9; no definite D call. Germline V gene data show CDR1 as SGDLS and CDR2 as YYNGEE. V was shortened by 6 bases and J by 8 bases, with 20 bases between the two germline ends. The CDR3 spans 14 residues. In DNA form, the CDR3 reads TGTGCCAGCACCCTGGGAGGTTCTTCTAGCGGCTACACCTTC. It specifies CASTLGGSSSGYTF.

The chain has TRBV13 and TRBJ2-3; D not resolved. The germline CDR1 and CDR2 sequences are PRHDT and FYEKMQ (reference sequence). Trimming took 2 bases from V and 3 from J, leaving 15 bases between them. The CDR3 spans 16 residues. The CDR3 reads CASSLMGQDLTDTQYF. DNA for the CDR3: TGTGCCAGCAGCTTAATGGGCCAAGACCTTACAGATACGCAGTATTTT.

The chain recombines TRBV6-4 with TRBJ1-1, with D possibly matching TRBD1 (6 bases). The germline CDR1 and CDR2 sequences are MRHNA and SNTAGT. This CDR3 is built from 14 residues. Trimming cost V 7 bases and J 6 bases, with 18 bases left between them. CDR3 sequence reads: CASKGVAGASEAFF. Here the CDR3 DNA reads TGTGCCAGCAAGGGGGTAGCAGGGGCGTCTGAAGCTTTCTTT.

The chain is built from TRBV29-1 and TRBJ2-1; D may be TRBD1 (6 bases). The V gene's germline CDR1 is SQVTM and CDR2 ANQGSEA. The CDR3 has 16 amino acids. The germline V and J ends were trimmed by 0 bases and 5 bases, with 17 bases remaining between them. Here the CDR3 reads CSVEDPRQETNNEQFF. As DNA, the CDR3 is TGCAGCGTTGAAGATCCCCGACAGGAAACCAACAATGAGCAGTTCTTC.

This clone was observed a few times. CDR3 amino acids: CASSLASTGSGEQYF. CDR3 bases: TGTGCCAGCAGCTTAGCATCGACCGGTTCGGGGGAGCAGTACTTC. J is TRBJ2-7 and V is TRBV7-8; possibly TRBD2 for D (5 bases). There are 15 residues in the CDR3. V shed 0 bases and J shed 7 bases, with 16 bases lying between them. The germline V gene has CDR1 SGHVS and CDR2 FQNEAQ.

The chain carries TRBV30 and TRBJ2-7; 9 nucleotides match TRBD1. Trimming cost V 5 bases and J 6 bases; bases outside gene matches: 2. This CDR3 is 11 amino acids long. Germline V gene lookup returns CDR1 GTSNPN and CDR2 SVGIG (reference sequence). The DNA of the CDR3 is TGTGCCTGGGGGACAGGGCGCGAGCAGTACTTC. Translation gives CAWGTGREQYF.

This chain connects TRBV30 to TRBJ1-3; no reliable D call. Trimming removed 7 bases at V and 0 bases at J, with 13 bases between. The germline gives CDR1 GTSNPN, CDR2 SVGIG (reference sequence). CDR3 length equals 14 residues. The CDR3 nucleotides read TGTGCCTCCTTGCGAAGGAGCTCTGGAAACACCATATATTTT. This sequence encodes CASLRRSSGNTIYF.

V gene TRBV6-5 combines with J gene TRBJ1-6, with unresolved D. This CDR3 is 12 amino acids long. Germline CDR1 MNHEY, CDR2 SVGAGI. V lost 1 base and J lost 7, with 2 bases in between. The CDR3: CASSYLNSPLHF. For the CDR3, the DNA is TGTGCCAGCAGTTACTTAAATTCACCCCTCCACTTT.

This clone was counted a single time. V and J are TRBV7-2 and TRBJ2-7; 10 bases agree with TRBD2. Per germline, CDR1 SGHTA and CDR2 FQGNSA. This CDR3 has 14 residues. V trimming: 3 bases; J trimming: 4 bases; junction bases outside the gene matches: 3. DNA of the CDR3: TGTGCCAGCAGCTTCGGACTAGCGGTTTACGAGCAGTACTTC. Translation: CASSFGLAVYEQYF.

V gene TRBV10-1 combines with J gene TRBJ2-1; maybe TRBD2 (5 bases). Germline V CDR1 and CDR2: WNHNN, SYGVQD (reference sequence). The CDR3 has 16 residues. Deletions cut 2 bases from V and 0 bases from J, with 11 bases between. CDR3 region: CASSERRASSYNEQFF. The CDR3 DNA reads as TGCGCCAGCAGTGAGCGGCGGGCCAGCTCCTACAATGAGCAGTTCTTC.

V is TRBV6-6 and J is TRBJ1-1; 10 nucleotides line up with TRBD1. CDR1 is MNHNY, CDR2 SVGAGI, per germline (reference sequence). J lost 4 bases, V lost 5 bases, and 1 base had no gene match. This CDR3 is built from 13 residues. This chain's CDR3 is CASSRTGGTEAFF. For the CDR3, the DNA is TGTGCCAGCAGTCGGACAGGGGGCACTGAAGCTTTCTTT.

The table lists this clone with a count of one. The chain joins TRBV5-6 to TRBJ1-6; 7 nucleotides align to TRBD1. The CDR3 runs 15 residues. V shed 0 bases, J shed 9 bases, and the junction held 6 bases outside the gene matches. Germline CDR1 is SGHDT and CDR2 is YYEEEE. The CDR3 loop reads CASSLGTGKISPLHF. The CDR3 DNA reads TGTGCCAGCAGCTTGGGGACAGGAAAGATTTCACCCCTCCACTTT.

The chain recombines TRBV13 with TRBJ1-1, with D perhaps matching TRBD1 (5 bases). V dropped 5 bases and J dropped 0 bases, with 10 bases sitting between them. CDR3 length: 14 residues. CDR1 and CDR2 (germline): PRHDT, FYEKMQ (reference sequence). The CDR3 region is CASSPTELNTEAFF. The CDR3 DNA reads TGTGCCAGCAGCCCGACAGAATTGAACACTGAAGCTTTCTTT.

V and J are TRBV7-9 and TRBJ1-1; tentative D call: TRBD1 (6 bases). The CDR3 is 15 amino acids. V dropped 5 bases and J dropped 0 bases, with 13 bases sitting between them. In germline, CDR1 is SEHNR, CDR2 FQNEAQ (reference sequence). The chain's CDR3 is CASSPRTDMNTEAFF. The CDR3 DNA reads TGTGCCAGCAGCCCTCGGACAGACATGAACACTGAAGCTTTCTTT. Based on the CDR3 plus reference TRBV7-9 and TRBJ1-1, the full variable domain is DTGVSQNPRHKITKRGQNVTFRCDPISEHNRLYWYRQTLGQGPEFLTYFQNEAQLEKSRLLSDRFSAERPKGSFSTLEIQRTEQGDSAMYLCASSPRTDMNTEAFFGQGTRLTVV.

The rearrangement joins TRBV19 to TRBJ2-1; TRBD2 is a possible D gene (5 bases). This CDR3 is built from 14 residues. Germline-derived CDR1 and CDR2 are LNHDA and SQIVND (reference sequence). V lost 3 bases to trimming and J lost 4 bases, with 10 bases between them. The CDR3 DNA reads as TGTGCCAGTAGTATTCGGCTAGCTTACAATGAGCAGTTCTTC. It yields the protein CASSIRLAYNEQFF.

This chain connects TRBV25-1 to TRBJ1-4, with TRBD1 matching 8 bases. CDR3 length equals 15 residues. The trim removed 3 bases at V and 4 bases at J, leaving 4 bases unmatched. Germline V gives CDR1 MGHDK, CDR2 SYGVNS. The DNA of the CDR3 is TGTGCCAGCAGTGACCTGGGACAGGTTAATGAAAAACTGTTTTTT. Translating it yields CASSDLGQVNEKLFF.

The V call is TRBV7-2, the J call TRBJ2-7; TRBD2 matches at 13 bases. Germline CDR1 SGHTA, CDR2 FQGNSA. This CDR3 spans 19 amino acids. V shed 5 bases and J 5 bases; nucleotides not matched to a gene: 18. CDR3 nucleotide sequence: TGTGCCAGCAGCCACTTGGTTGGACTAGCGGGAGTACTCCCCCACGAGCAGTACTTC. This codes for CASSHLVGLAGVLPHEQYF.

This chain joins TRBV4-2 and TRBJ1-1, with 12 bases lining up with TRBD1. Trimming took 4 bases from V and 4 from J; bases not matched to a gene: 10. The CDR3 loop spans 17 amino acids. CDR1 is LGHNA and CDR2 is YNFKEQ in the germline V gene. In DNA, the CDR3 is TGTGCCAGCAGCCCGGGACAGGGGGCTTCCGGGAGCACTGAAGCTTTCTTT. As protein: CASSPGQGASGSTEAFF.

This chain links TRBV4-1 with TRBJ2-7; D remains unclear. CDR3 length: 16 amino acids. V was clipped by 1 base and J by 2 bases, with 15 bases between them. Germline CDR1 MGHRA, CDR2 YSYEKL. This CDR3 is CASSQGTATPTYEQYF. The CDR3 DNA follows: TGCGCCAGCAGCCAAGGTACAGCCACTCCTACCTACGAGCAGTACTTC.

The chain carries TRBV6-5 and TRBJ2-1; 7 nucleotides agree with TRBD2. Germline loops: CDR1 MNHEY, CDR2 SVGAGI. With V trimmed by 6 bases and J by 9 bases, 8 bases remained unmatched. The CDR3 contains 13 residues. CDR3 sequence: CASSAGTKAEQFF. CDR3 sequence (DNA): TGTGCCAGCAGCGCCGGGACTAAAGCTGAGCAGTTCTTC.

The rearrangement joins TRBV27 to TRBJ2-3; 9 positions match TRBD2. J lost 14 bases, V lost 6 bases, and 12 bases had no gene match. This CDR3 is 13 amino acids long. Looked up from germline, CDR1 is MNHEY and CDR2 is SMNVEV (reference sequence). In nucleotides, the CDR3 is TGTGCCAGCAGATTGGGCCTAGCGGGACGTCCGTATTTT. This sequence encodes CASRLGLAGRPYF.

J is TRBJ2-6 and V is TRBV21-1; no check of the table's D call, TRBD1, against the DNA was made. TRBV21-1 is a listed pseudogene. CDR3 length: 18 residues. The CDR3 DNA follows: TGTGCCAGCAGCAAAAGGGGGCCCAACCTCTCTGGGGCCAACGTCCTGACTTTC. This encodes CASSKRGPNLSGANVLTF.